Listed here are 22 T cell receptor beta chains from one sample, sequenced in a study of response to subunit inactivated influenza vaccine. Using its own MiXCR run on the RT-PCR reads, TCRdb lists one record per CDR3 protein. In the table there are 550,000 to 650,000 distinct CDR3 sequences, 12% of which are singletons. Sequenced here: PBMCs from blood, sampled on the day of vaccination. These receptors came from a man aged 45-60 years who received an inactivated influenza vaccine.

The chain is built from TRBV20-1 and TRBJ1-1, with 8 bases fitting TRBD1. This CDR3 spans 15 amino acids. V was clipped by 6 bases and J by 6 bases; unmatched bases: 15. Per germline, CDR1 DFQATT and CDR2 SNEGSKA (reference sequence). Written as DNA, the CDR3 is TGCAGTGCAACGGACAGGGCCCGAATATGGGCTGAAGCTTTCTTT. The encoded protein is CSATDRARIWAEAFF.

This clonotype has a count of ten or more. The rearrangement links TRBV6-4 to TRBJ2-3; perhaps TRBD1 as D (6 bases). The CDR3 runs 16 residues. Trimming left V 0 bases short and J 0 bases short, with 10 bases between. The germline V gene encodes CDR1 MRHNA and CDR2 SNTAGT. The CDR3 bases are TGTGCCAGCAGTGACTCGGCCAGGGGAAGCACAGATACGCAGTATTTT. This codes for CASSDSARGSTDTQYF.

In DNA form, the CDR3 reads TGCAGCGTGACCCAGGGGGCCAACTCCTACGAGCAGTACTTC. Protein: CSVTQGANSYEQYF. The rearrangement links TRBV29-1 to TRBJ2-7; 8 bases fit TRBD1. Germline trimming cut 6 bases from V and 0 bases from J; bases unmatched to any gene: 7. CDR1 and CDR2 (germline): SQVTM, ANQGSEA. This CDR3 has 14 residues.

This clonotype was detected only a few times. This chain links TRBV5-1 with TRBJ2-5, with D possibly TRBD2 on 6 matching bases. CDR1 and CDR2 from the germline V gene are SGHRS and YFSETQ. V lost 0 bases and J 3 bases, leaving 12 bases between the germline ends. The CDR3 runs 15 residues. The CDR3, as DNA: TGCGCCAGCAGCTTGGACCGCGGGATGAAAGAGACCCAGTACTTC. The encoded protein is CASSLDRGMKETQYF.

This clonotype has just a few counts. The chain links TRBV6-5 to TRBJ2-7; possibly TRBD2 for D (7 bases). Germline CDR1 MNHEY, CDR2 SVGAGI. The CDR3 is 16 residues long. V lost 0 bases, J lost 7 bases, and 19 bases lay in between. CDR3 coding DNA: TGTGCCAGCAGTTACTCGTCCCAGAGGAAGGGGGGGGAGCAGTACTTC. It translates to CASSYSSQRKGGEQYF.

This clonotype appeared many times. The J gene is TRBJ1-3, the V gene TRBV7-2, with 7 bases identical to TRBD1. This CDR3 is 13 amino acids long. J gave up 4 bases and V 10 bases, and 7 bases lay outside the gene matches. Per the germline V gene, CDR1 is SGHTA and CDR2 is FQGNSA. This CDR3 reads CATAGGGGNTIYF. CDR3 coding DNA: TGTGCCACCGCTGGAGGGGGCGGAAACACCATATATTTT.

This clonotype was found a few times. The chain has TRBV6-2 or TRBV6-3 and TRBJ2-3, with unresolved D. From germline, CDR1 is MNHEY and CDR2 SVGEGT. Trimming shortened V by 0 bases and J by 4 bases, and 14 bases separated the two germline ends. CDR3 length equals 16 residues. CDR3 nucleotides: TGTGCCAGCAGTTACTCACCGGCCCCTGGCGCAGATACGCAGTATTTT. Translated: CASSYSPAPGADTQYF.

In this sample, this clonotype turned up a few times. This chain links TRBV20-1 with TRBJ2-7; weak D call: TRBD2 (6 bases). Trimming left V 6 bases short and J 2 bases short, with 26 bases between. Germline V gives CDR1 DFQATT, CDR2 SNEGSKA (reference sequence). This CDR3 contains 17 residues. DNA for the CDR3: TGCAGTGCAACCCCCAGACCCCCGGGACGGGGGACCTACGAGCAGTACTTC. The encoded protein is CSATPRPPGRGTYEQYF.

This clonotype was picked up a small number of times. The V gene is TRBV7-9, the J gene TRBJ2-1; 13 bases map to TRBD2. Looked up from germline, CDR1 is SEHNR and CDR2 is FQNEAQ (reference sequence). The CDR3 is 15 amino acids. J gave up 8 bases and V 3 bases, and 4 bases lay outside the gene matches. CDR3 nucleotides: TGTGCCAGCAGCTTCGGACTAGCGGGAGTCGATGAGCAGTTCTTC. As protein: CASSFGLAGVDEQFF.

The CDR3 region is CSAREERAAPYEQYF. The CDR3 DNA sequence: TGCAGTGCTAGAGAGGAGCGGGCTGCCCCTTACGAGCAGTACTTC. The chain recombines TRBV20-1 with TRBJ2-7; a weak D match, TRBD2 (6 bases). This CDR3 comprises 15 residues. CDR1 and CDR2 from the germline V gene are DFQATT and SNEGSKA (reference sequence). The V gene lost 0 bases and the J gene lost 4 bases, with 16 bases spanning the gap.

At least ten counts were recorded for this clonotype. The chain has TRBV20-1 and TRBJ2-2, with 7 bases that match TRBD1. CDR3 length: 16 residues. Trimming cost V 1 base and J 2 bases; bases outside gene matches: 7. CDR1 is DFQATT, CDR2 SNEGSKA, per germline (reference sequence). The CDR3 spells CSARARRTGNTGELFF. CDR3 bases: TGCAGTGCTAGAGCCCGAAGGACAGGAAACACCGGGGAGCTGTTTTTT.

This clonotype showed up just a few times. CDR3 DNA: TGCAGTGCTAGACAGCTAGGGAGCTACACCTTC. Translated, it gives CSARQLGSYTF. This chain uses TRBV20-1 with TRBJ1-2; D remains unclear. The germline CDR1 and CDR2 sequences are DFQATT and SNEGSKA (reference sequence). This CDR3 comprises 11 residues. V lost 2 bases to trimming and J lost 9 bases, with 10 bases between them.

The chain has TRBV7-9 and TRBJ2-3; 7 bases match TRBD2. V was clipped by 2 bases and J by 5 bases; unmatched bases: 7. The germline gives CDR1 SEHNR, CDR2 FQNEAQ (reference sequence). The CDR3 runs to 15 residues. CDR3 loop: CASSLSGGLRDTQYF. The CDR3 nucleotides are TGTGCCAGCAGCTTATCGGGGGGTCTCCGAGATACGCAGTATTTT.

The chain carries TRBV27 and TRBJ2-5; 11 bases map to TRBD1. The germline CDR1 and CDR2 sequences are MNHEY and SMNVEV (reference sequence). The CDR3 is 15 amino acids. Trimming removed 5 bases from V and 5 bases from J; junction bases left unmatched: 7. The CDR3 region is CASSRGTGGEETQYF. DNA of the CDR3: TGTGCCAGCAGTCGAGGGACAGGGGGTGAGGAGACCCAGTACTTC.

This clonotype was counted ten times or more. Compared with germline, one end of the junction differs, possibly owing to a read error. The gene calls are TRBV5-1 and TRBJ2-2, with 8 bases identical to TRBD1. Germline CDR1 SGHRS, CDR2 YFSETQ. The CDR3 is 15 amino acids. This CDR3 is CASSLGQGGTGELFF. CDR3 nucleotide sequence: TGTGCCAGCAGCTTAGGACAGGGTGGCACCGGGGAGCTGTTTTTT.

The CDR3, as DNA: TGCGCCAGCAGCTTGGTCCGCGAGGGGGGCTACACCTTC. Residues: CASSLVREGGYTF. V is TRBV5-1 and J is TRBJ1-2; tentative D call: TRBD1 (5 bases). With 0 bases removed from V and 8 bases from J, the gap between germline ends came to 11 bases. The CDR3 totals 13 residues. Germline CDR1 reads SGHRS; CDR2 reads YFSETQ. Combining the CDR3 with reference TRBV5-1 and TRBJ1-2 gives the whole variable domain KAGVTQTPRYLIKTRGQQVTLSCSPISGHRSVSWYQQTPGQGLQFLFEYFSETQRNKGNFPGRFSGRQFSNSRSEMNVSTLELGDSALYLCASSLVREGGYTFGSGTRLTVV.

The V and J genes are TRBV4-1 and TRBJ2-3; D is ambiguous. CDR1 and CDR2 from the germline V gene are MGHRA and YSYEKL. Deletions cut 1 base from V and 4 bases from J, with 6 bases between. CDR3 size: 13 residues. CDR3 in DNA: TGCGCCAGCAGCCAAGGTCCGGCAGATACGCAGTATTTT. The encoded protein is CASSQGPADTQYF.

This clonotype was seen more than once but under ten times. The chain couples TRBV3-1 to TRBJ1-4; D gene unclear. Germline V CDR1 and CDR2: LGHDT, YNNKEL (reference sequence). The CDR3 loop spans 15 amino acids. V shed 1 base and J shed 4 bases, with 10 bases lying between them. The CDR3 nucleotides are TGTGCCAGCAGCCAAGTCTTACAGATTAATGAAAAACTGTTTTTT. It translates to CASSQVLQINEKLFF.

This clonotype was detected ten times or more. The CDR3 nucleotides are TGTGCCAGCAGCCCAACAGGGGGCCCCTACAATGAGCAGTTCTTC. This encodes CASSPTGGPYNEQFF. J is TRBJ2-1 and V is TRBV12-3 or TRBV12-4; 9 nucleotides align to TRBD1. The CDR3 is 15 residues long. Germline trimming cut 6 bases from V and 2 bases from J; bases unmatched to any gene: 5.

This clonotype was found many times. The rearrangement links TRBV7-6 to TRBJ1-3; TRBD1 is a possible D gene (5 bases). V dropped 5 bases and J dropped 0 bases, with 8 bases sitting between them. The CDR3 consists of 14 residues. Germline V gene data show CDR1 as SGHVS and CDR2 as FNYEAQ. The CDR3 is CASSPGTSGNTIYF. The CDR3 region has the DNA TGTGCCAGCAGCCCAGGGACCTCTGGAAACACCATATATTTT.

This clonotype came up a few times. The chain is built from TRBV10-3 and TRBJ2-7; the D gene is possibly TRBD2 (5 bases). Germline V gene sequence: CDR1 ENHRY, CDR2 SYGVKD. Trimming cost V 3 bases and J 6 bases, with 9 bases left between them. The CDR3 extends over 12 amino acids. As DNA, the CDR3 is TGTGCCATCAGTGAAGATAGCGCCGAGCAGTACTTC. Protein: CAISEDSAEQYF.

The genes are TRBV12-3 or TRBV12-4 and TRBJ2-1, with TRBD1 matching 8 bases. J lost 6 bases, V lost 6 bases, and 4 bases had no gene match. The CDR3 consists of 13 residues. In nucleotides, the CDR3 is TGTGCCAGCAGCCACGGGACAGGCAATGAGCAGTTCTTC. Amino acids: CASSHGTGNEQFF.